Here is one T cell receptor beta chain with its context. Its antigen is not known. Regarding donors, all were healthy bone marrow donors. This sample was taken from a study of cytomegalovirus exposure and HLA in healthy donors. Study results and caveats: Within an earlier analysis, most TCR beta V segments proved productive either about 90% or about 30% of the time. In a later analysis, approximately 15,000 TCR beta sequences were associated with HLA alleles at 0.05 false discovery rate.

With 1 base removed from V and 8 bases from J, the gap between germline ends came to 12 bases. Germline V gene lookup returns CDR1 SGHAT and CDR2 FQNNGV. CDR3 length: 14 residues. Primers included in the PCR were 60 Vbeta and 13 Jbeta primers. Sequencing used immunoSEQ multiplex PCR; TCRdb keeps in-frame clones, though not all of them. This sample has hundreds of thousands of clones, with approximately 79% found just once. V usage is TRBV11-2 and J usage is TRBJ2-1, with D possibly being TRBD2 (6 bases). The sequenced sample consisted of PBMCs. This sequence originates from a male donor in good health and CMV-seronegative. CDR3 in DNA: TGTGCCAGCAGCTTAGGGGGCAGGGAGGATGAGCAGTTCTTC. Its translation: CASSLGGREDEQFF.